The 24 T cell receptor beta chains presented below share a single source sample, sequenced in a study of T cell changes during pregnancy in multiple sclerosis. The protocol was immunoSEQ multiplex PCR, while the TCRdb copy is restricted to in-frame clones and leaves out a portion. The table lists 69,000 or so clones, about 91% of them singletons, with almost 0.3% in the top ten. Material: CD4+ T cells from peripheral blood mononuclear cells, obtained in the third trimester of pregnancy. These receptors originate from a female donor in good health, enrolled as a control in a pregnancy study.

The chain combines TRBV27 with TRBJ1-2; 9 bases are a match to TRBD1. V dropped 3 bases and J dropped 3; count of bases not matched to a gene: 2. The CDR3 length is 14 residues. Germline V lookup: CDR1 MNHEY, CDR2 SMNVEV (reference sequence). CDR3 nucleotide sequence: TGTGCCAGCAGTTTTACAGGGGGCGACTATGGCTACACCTTC. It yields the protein CASSFTGGDYGYTF.

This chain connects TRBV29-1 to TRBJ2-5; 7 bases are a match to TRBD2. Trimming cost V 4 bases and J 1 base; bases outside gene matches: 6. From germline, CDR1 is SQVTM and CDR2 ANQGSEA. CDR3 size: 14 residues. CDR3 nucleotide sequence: TGCAGCGTTGTCGTGGGGGGGGGCCAAGAGACCCAGTACTTC. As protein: CSVVVGGGQETQYF.

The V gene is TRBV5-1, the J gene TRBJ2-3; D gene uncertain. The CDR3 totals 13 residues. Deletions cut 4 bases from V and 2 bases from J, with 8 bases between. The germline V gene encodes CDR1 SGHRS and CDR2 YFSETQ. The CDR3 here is CASSGGNTDTQYF. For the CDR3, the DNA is TGCGCCAGCAGCGGCGGAAACACAGATACGCAGTATTTT.

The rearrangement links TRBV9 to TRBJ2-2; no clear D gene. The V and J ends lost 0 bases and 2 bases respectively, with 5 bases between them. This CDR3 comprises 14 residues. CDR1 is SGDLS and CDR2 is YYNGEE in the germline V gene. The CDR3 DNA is TGTGCCAGCAGCGTAGACCTAAACACCGGGGAGCTGTTTTTT. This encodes CASSVDLNTGELFF.

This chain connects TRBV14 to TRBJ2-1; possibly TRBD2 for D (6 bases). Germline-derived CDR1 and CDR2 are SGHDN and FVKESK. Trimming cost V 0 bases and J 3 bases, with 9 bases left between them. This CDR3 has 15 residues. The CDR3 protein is CASSQDVGLYNEQFF. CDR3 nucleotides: TGTGCCAGCAGCCAAGATGTGGGACTCTACAATGAGCAGTTCTTC.

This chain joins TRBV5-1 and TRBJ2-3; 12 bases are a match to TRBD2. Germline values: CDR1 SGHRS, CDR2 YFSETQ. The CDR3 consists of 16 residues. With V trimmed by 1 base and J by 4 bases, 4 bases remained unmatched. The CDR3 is CASSLPLAGGADTQYF. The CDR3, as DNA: TGCGCCAGCAGCTTGCCACTAGCGGGGGGCGCAGATACGCAGTATTTT.

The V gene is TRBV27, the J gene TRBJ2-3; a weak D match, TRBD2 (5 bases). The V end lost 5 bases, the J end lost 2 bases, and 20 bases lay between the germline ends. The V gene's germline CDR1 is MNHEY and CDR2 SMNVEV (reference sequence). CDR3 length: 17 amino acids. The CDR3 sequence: CASSPPGWPLATDTQYF. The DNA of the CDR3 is TGTGCCAGCAGTCCCCCCGGGTGGCCCCTAGCCACAGATACGCAGTATTTT.

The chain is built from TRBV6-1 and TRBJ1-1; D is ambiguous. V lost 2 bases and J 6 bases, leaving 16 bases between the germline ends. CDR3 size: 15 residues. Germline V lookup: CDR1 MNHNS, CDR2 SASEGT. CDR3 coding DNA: TGTGCCAGCAGTGAAATTGTCAGTACGGACTCTGAAGCTTTCTTT. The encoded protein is CASSEIVSTDSEAFF.

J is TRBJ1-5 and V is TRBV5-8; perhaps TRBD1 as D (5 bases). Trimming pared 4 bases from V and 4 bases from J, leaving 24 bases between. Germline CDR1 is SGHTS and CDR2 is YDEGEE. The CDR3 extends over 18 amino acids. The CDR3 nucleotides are TGTGCCAGCAGCCCACTGGGCCGGTCGGACAAGTCTAATCAGCCCCAGCATTTT. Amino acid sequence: CASSPLGRSDKSNQPQHF.

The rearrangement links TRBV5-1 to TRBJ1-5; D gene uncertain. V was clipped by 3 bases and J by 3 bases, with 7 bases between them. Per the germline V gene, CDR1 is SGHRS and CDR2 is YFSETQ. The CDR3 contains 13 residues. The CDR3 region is CASSSGLNQPQHF. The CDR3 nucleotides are TGCGCCAGCAGCTCAGGTCTCAATCAGCCCCAGCATTTT.

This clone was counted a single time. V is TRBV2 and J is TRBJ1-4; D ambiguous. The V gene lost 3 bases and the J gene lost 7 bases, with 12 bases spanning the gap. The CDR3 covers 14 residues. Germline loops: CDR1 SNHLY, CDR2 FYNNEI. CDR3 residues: CASSETGTLEKLFF. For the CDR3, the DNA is TGTGCCAGCAGTGAGACGGGAACCCTTGAAAAACTGTTTTTT. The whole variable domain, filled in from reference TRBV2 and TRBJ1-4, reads EPEVTQTPSHQVTQMGQEVILRCVPISNHLYFYWYRQILGQKVEFLVSFYNNEISEKSEIFDDQFSVERPDGSNFTLKIRSTKLEDSAMYFCASSETGTLEKLFFGSGTQLSVL.

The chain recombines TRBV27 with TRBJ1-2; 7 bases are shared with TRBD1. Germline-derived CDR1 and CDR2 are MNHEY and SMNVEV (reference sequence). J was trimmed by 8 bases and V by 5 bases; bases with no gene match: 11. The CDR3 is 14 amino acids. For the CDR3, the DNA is TGTGCCAGCAGTACCTACAGGGGACGGCGGGGCTACACCTTC. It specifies CASSTYRGRRGYTF.

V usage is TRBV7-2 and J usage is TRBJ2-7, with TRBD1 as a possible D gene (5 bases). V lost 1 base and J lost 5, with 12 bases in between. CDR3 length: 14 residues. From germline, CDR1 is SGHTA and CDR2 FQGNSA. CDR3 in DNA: TGTGCCAGCAGCTTAGACGGCAGGGTGAACGAGCAGTACTTC. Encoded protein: CASSLDGRVNEQYF. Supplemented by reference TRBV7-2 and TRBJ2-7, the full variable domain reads GAGVSQSPSNKVTEKGKDVELRCDPISGHTALYWYRQSLGQGLEFLIYFQGNSAPDKSGLPSDRFSAERTGGSVSTLTIQRTQQEDSAVYLCASSLDGRVNEQYFGPGTRLTVT.

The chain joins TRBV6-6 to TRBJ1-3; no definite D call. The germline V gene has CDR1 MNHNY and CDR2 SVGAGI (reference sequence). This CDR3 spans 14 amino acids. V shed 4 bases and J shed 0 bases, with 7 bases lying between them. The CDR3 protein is CASSFGSSGNTIYF. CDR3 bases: TGTGCCAGCAGTTTTGGGAGCTCTGGAAACACCATATATTTT.

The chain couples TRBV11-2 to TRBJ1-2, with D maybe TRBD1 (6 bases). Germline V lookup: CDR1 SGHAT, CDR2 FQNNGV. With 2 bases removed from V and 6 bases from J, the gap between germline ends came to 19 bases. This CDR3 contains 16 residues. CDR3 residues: CASSLPGQTSTHGYTF. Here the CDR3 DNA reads TGTGCCAGCAGCTTACCCGGACAGACATCTACCCATGGCTACACCTTC. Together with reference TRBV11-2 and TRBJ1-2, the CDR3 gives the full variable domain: EAGVAQSPRYKIIEKRQSVAFWCNPISGHATLYWYQQILGQGPKLLIQFQNNGVVDDSQLPKDRFSAERLKGVDSTLKIQPAKLEDSAVYLCASSLPGQTSTHGYTFGSGTRLTVV.

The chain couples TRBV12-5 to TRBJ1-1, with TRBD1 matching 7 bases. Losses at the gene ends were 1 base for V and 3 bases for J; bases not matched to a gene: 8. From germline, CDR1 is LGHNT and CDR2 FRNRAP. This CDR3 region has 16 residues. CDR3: CASGLERGRSDTEAFF. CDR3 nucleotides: TGTGCTAGTGGTTTGGAAAGGGGGCGCAGCGACACTGAAGCTTTCTTT.

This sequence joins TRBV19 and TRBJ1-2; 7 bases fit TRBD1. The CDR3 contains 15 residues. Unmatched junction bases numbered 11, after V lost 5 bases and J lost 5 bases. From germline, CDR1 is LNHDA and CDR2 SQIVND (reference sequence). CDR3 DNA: TGTGCCAGTAGTCCCACTGTGGACAGGCTATATGGCTACACCTTC. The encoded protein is CASSPTVDRLYGYTF. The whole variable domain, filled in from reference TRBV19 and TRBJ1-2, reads DGGITQSPKYLFRKEGQNVTLSCEQNLNHDAMYWYRQDPGQGLRLIYYSQIVNDFQKGDIAEGYSVSREKKESFPLTVTSAQKNPTAFYLCASSPTVDRLYGYTFGSGTRLTVV.

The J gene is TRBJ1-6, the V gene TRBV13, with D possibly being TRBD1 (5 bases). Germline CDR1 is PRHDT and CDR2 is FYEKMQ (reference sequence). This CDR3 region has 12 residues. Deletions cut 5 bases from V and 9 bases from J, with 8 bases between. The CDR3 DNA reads TGTGCCAGCAGCCTTAGGGGTTCACCCCTCCACTTT. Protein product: CASSLRGSPLHF.

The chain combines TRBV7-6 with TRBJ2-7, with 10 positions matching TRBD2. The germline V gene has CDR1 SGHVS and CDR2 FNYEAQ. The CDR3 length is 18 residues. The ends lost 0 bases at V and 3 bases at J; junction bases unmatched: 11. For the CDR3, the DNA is TGTGCCAGCAGCTTAGCGAAGTCTAGCGGGGGCCATATCTACGAGCAGTACTTC. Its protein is CASSLAKSSGGHIYEQYF.

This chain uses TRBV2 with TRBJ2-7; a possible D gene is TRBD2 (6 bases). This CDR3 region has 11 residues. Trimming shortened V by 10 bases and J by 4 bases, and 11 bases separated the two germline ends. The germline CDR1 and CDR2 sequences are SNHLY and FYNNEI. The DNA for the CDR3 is TGTGCCACCGCGGAGGGGTACGAGCAGTACTTC. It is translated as CATAEGYEQYF.

CDR3 DNA sequence: TGCAGTGCTAGAGACAGCTACGAGCAGTACTTC. This translates into CSARDSYEQYF. The V call is TRBV20-1, the J call TRBJ2-7, with unresolved D. Germline loops: CDR1 DFQATT, CDR2 SNEGSKA (reference sequence). V was trimmed by 0 bases and J by 3 bases, leaving 3 bases between them. This CDR3 region has 11 residues.

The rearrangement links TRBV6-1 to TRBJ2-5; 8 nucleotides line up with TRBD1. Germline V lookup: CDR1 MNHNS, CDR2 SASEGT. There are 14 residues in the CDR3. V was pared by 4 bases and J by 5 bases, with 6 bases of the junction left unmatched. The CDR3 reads CASSATGALETQYF. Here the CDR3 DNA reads TGTGCCAGCAGTGCGACAGGGGCCCTGGAGACCCAGTACTTC.

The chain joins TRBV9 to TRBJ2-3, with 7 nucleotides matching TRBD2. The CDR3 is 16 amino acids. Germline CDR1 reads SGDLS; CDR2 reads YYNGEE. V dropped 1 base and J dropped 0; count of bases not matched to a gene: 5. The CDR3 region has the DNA TGTGCCAGCAGCGTATATCCAGCGGGGAGCACAGATACGCAGTATTTT. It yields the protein CASSVYPAGSTDTQYF.

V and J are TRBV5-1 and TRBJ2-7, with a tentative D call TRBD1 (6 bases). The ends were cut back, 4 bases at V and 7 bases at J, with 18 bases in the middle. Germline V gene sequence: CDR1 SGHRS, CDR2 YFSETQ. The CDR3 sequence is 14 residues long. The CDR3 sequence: CASSPDRPFGEQYF. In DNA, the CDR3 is TGCGCCAGCAGCCCGGACAGACCCTTCGGGGAGCAGTACTTC.